These 19 T cell receptor beta chains came from one sample sequenced in a study of T cells in Graves' hyperthyroidism and ophthalmopathy. Amplification of TCR beta CDR3 regions was performed using RNA transcripts as template. First-round RT-PCR of the TCR CDR3 relied on the HTBI primer set. A single record per CDR3 protein comes from TCRdb applying MiXCR to the multiplex PCR reads. The profile shows roughly 420,000 distinct CDR3 sequences, 15% to 19% of them singletons. Material for sequencing was blood. The receptors come from a young woman with Graves' hyperthyroidism.

This clonotype was seen ten or more times. The chain uses TRBV28 and TRBJ2-7, with 7 bases that match TRBD1. The trim removed 6 bases at V and 6 bases at J, leaving 17 bases unmatched. Germline-derived CDR1 and CDR2 are MDHEN and SYDVKM. CDR3 size: 16 residues. This CDR3 is CASRIRPGRGFSEQYF. The CDR3 DNA reads as TGTGCCAGCAGAATCCGGCCCGGCAGGGGGTTCTCCGAGCAGTACTTC.

This clonotype was detected many times. This chain connects TRBV2 to TRBJ1-2; TRBD1 is a possible D gene (5 bases). This CDR3 is 15 amino acids long. Germline assignment: CDR1 SNHLY and CDR2 FYNNEI. V was shortened by 5 bases and J by 0 bases, with 13 bases between the two germline ends. CDR3 loop: CASSNSPGSNYGYTF. The CDR3 DNA is TGTGCCAGCAGTAACAGTCCAGGGTCTAACTATGGCTACACCTTC.

This clonotype came up many times. The rearrangement uses TRBV6-1 and TRBJ2-1, with 11 bases that match TRBD2. The J segment lost 7 bases and the V segment lost 6 bases, leaving 8 bases of the junction unmatched. Germline V CDR1 and CDR2: MNHNS, SASEGT. The CDR3 sequence is 15 residues long. The CDR3 DNA reads as TGTGCCAGCAGCCGAACTAGCGGGAGATGGAATGAGCAGTTCTTC. Translation gives CASSRTSGRWNEQFF.

A note on this clonotype: This may stem from a read error, because a much larger clone lies one nucleotide away. V and J are TRBV20-1 and TRBJ2-1; D gene unclear. Between the trimmed V and J ends, which lost 3 bases and 15 bases, there was a span of 12 bases. The CDR3 sequence is 10 residues long. Germline V gives CDR1 DFQATT, CDR2 SNEGSKA (reference sequence). DNA of the CDR3: TGCAGTGCTAGCTCCTATCGGCGGTTCTTC. Its translation is CSASSYRRFF.

Remarks on this clonotype: One end of the junction does not line up with germline, which may come from a read error. The chain employs TRBV5-1 and TRBJ1-4, with D unclear. Per the germline V gene, CDR1 is SGHRS and CDR2 is YFSETQ. CDR3 length equals 15 residues. The chain's CDR3 is CASSQTDLTNEKLFF. The DNA of the CDR3 is TGTGCCAGCAGTCAGACCGATTTAACTAATGAAAAACTGTTTTTT.

Written as DNA, the CDR3 is TGTGCCAGCAGCTTACTTAGGGGTCCGGGGAACACTGAAGCTTTCTTT. Its translation is CASSLLRGPGNTEAFF. This rearrangement joins TRBV7-9 to TRBJ1-1, with D tentatively TRBD1 (5 bases). The V and J ends lost 2 bases and 1 base respectively, with 14 bases between them. Germline assignment: CDR1 SEHNR and CDR2 FQNEAQ (reference sequence). This CDR3 region has 16 residues.

This clonotype was seen many times. The gene calls are TRBV7-9 and TRBJ2-3; no firm D call. CDR1 is SEHNR, CDR2 FQNEAQ, per germline (reference sequence). The CDR3 length is 12 residues. With 7 bases removed from V and 5 bases from J, the gap between germline ends came to 10 bases. Written as DNA, the CDR3 is TGTGCCAGCAACCTAGTAGGAGATACGCAGTATTTT. The encoded protein is CASNLVGDTQYF.

This clonotype was observed at least ten times. The chain uses TRBV7-9 and TRBJ2-1; D perhaps matches TRBD2 (6 bases). The CDR3 loop spans 13 amino acids. Germline assignment: CDR1 SEHNR and CDR2 FQNEAQ (reference sequence). V lost 5 bases and J 6 bases, leaving 11 bases between the germline ends. The CDR3 loop reads CASSMGLINEQFF. The CDR3 DNA reads TGTGCCAGCAGCATGGGACTTATCAATGAGCAGTTCTTC.

This clonotype was found many times. V is TRBV29-1 and J is TRBJ2-7, with TRBD2 identical over 10 bases. Germline CDR1 reads SQVTM; CDR2 reads ANQGSEA. The CDR3 covers 13 residues. V dropped 5 bases and J dropped 2; count of bases not matched to a gene: 3. The CDR3 DNA reads as TGCAGCGTTCCAGCGGGAGGGCCCTACGAGCAGTACTTC. Amino acid sequence: CSVPAGGPYEQYF.

This clonotype occurred many times. The rearrangement uses TRBV29-1 and TRBJ2-1; D is perhaps TRBD2 (6 bases). This CDR3 is 16 amino acids long. V lost 1 base and J 4 bases, leaving 17 bases between the germline ends. In germline, CDR1 is SQVTM, CDR2 ANQGSEA. CDR3 nucleotide sequence: TGCAGCGTTGAAGGGTTAGCGGTTATGGGGTACAATGAGCAGTTCTTC. It encodes CSVEGLAVMGYNEQFF.

Ten or more counts support this clonotype. This chain uses TRBV4-1 with TRBJ1-5; TRBD1 might be the D (5 bases). Germline CDR1 MGHRA, CDR2 YSYEKL. This CDR3 is 19 amino acids long. V shed 1 base and J shed 3 bases, with 22 bases lying between them. DNA for the CDR3: TGCGCCAGCAGCCAAGTTACGGCATGGCCGGGGACTGACAATCAGCCCCAGCATTTT. Amino acid sequence: CASSQVTAWPGTDNQPQHF.

This clonotype turned up a few times. The chain links TRBV7-3 to TRBJ2-5; D may correspond to TRBD1 or TRBD2 (5 bases each). V was clipped by 2 bases and J by 5 bases, with 15 bases between them. Germline V gives CDR1 SGHTA, CDR2 FQGTGA. The CDR3 has 15 amino acids. The CDR3 nucleotides read TGTGCCAGCAGCTTAGTATCGGGGCCCCTGGAGACCCAGTACTTC. Amino acid sequence: CASSLVSGPLETQYF.

With respect to this clonotype: This may arise from a read error, as a much more abundant clone is one base away. The chain couples TRBV3-1 to TRBJ2-1; a weak D match, TRBD2 (5 bases). Germline V gene sequence: CDR1 LGHDT, CDR2 YNNKEL (reference sequence). The CDR3 runs to 17 residues. This CDR3 is CASSQEGSGSSHNEQFF. Written as DNA, the CDR3 is TGTGCCAGCAGCCAAGAAGGGAGCGGAAGCTCCCACAATGAGCAGTTCTTC.

The chain employs TRBV20-1 and TRBJ1-1; possibly TRBD1 for D (6 bases). Germline CDR1 DFQATT, CDR2 SNEGSKA (reference sequence). This CDR3 spans 14 amino acids. V dropped 0 bases and J dropped 6 bases, with 14 bases sitting between them. For the CDR3, the DNA is TGCAGTGCTAGAGATGACCGGGGGCTCCCTGAAGCTTTCTTT. The encoded protein is CSARDDRGLPEAFF.

The chain uses TRBV27 and TRBJ1-2; 11 bases match TRBD1. The trim removed 3 bases at V and 7 bases at J, leaving 7 bases unmatched. Germline V CDR1 and CDR2: MNHEY, SMNVEV (reference sequence). The CDR3 is 15 residues long. CDR3 sequence (DNA): TGTGCCAGCAGTTTTTTGAAGGGGACAGGGGGTGGCTACACCTTC. This gives the protein CASSFLKGTGGGYTF.

This clonotype showed up many times. The V gene is TRBV7-2, the J gene TRBJ2-3, with 11 bases fitting TRBD2. CDR3 size: 15 residues. The V segment lost 5 bases and the J segment 4 bases; nucleotides outside the gene matches: 5. Germline values: CDR1 SGHTA, CDR2 FQGNSA. CDR3 DNA: TGTGCCAGCAGCCCCGGGACTAGCGGTGCAGATACGCAGTATTTT. Its translation: CASSPGTSGADTQYF.

V usage is TRBV6-1 and J usage is TRBJ1-5; 10 positions match TRBD1. This CDR3 is 15 amino acids long. Germline V gives CDR1 MNHNS, CDR2 SASEGT. The V segment lost 7 bases and the J segment 5 bases; nucleotides outside the gene matches: 8. Here the CDR3 DNA reads TGTGCCAGCACCGCGCGACAGGGGGCAGATCAGCCCCAGCATTTT. This translates into CASTARQGADQPQHF.

The table lists this clonotype with many counts. The V call is TRBV2, the J call TRBJ1-5; unclear D gene. Looked up from germline, CDR1 is SNHLY and CDR2 is FYNNEI. The CDR3 loop spans 14 amino acids. Trimming left V 1 base short and J 4 bases short, with 8 bases between. CDR3 nucleotides: TGTGCCAGCAGTGAAGTTCACGGGAATCAGCCCCAGCATTTT. Translation gives CASSEVHGNQPQHF.

The chain carries TRBV20-1 and TRBJ1-2; D ambiguous. With 6 bases removed from V and 0 bases from J, the gap between germline ends came to 8 bases. The CDR3 is 12 residues long. Germline V gene sequence: CDR1 DFQATT, CDR2 SNEGSKA (reference sequence). CDR3 DNA: TGCAGTGCCGCTATTGCTAACTATGGCTACACCTTC. Amino acids: CSAAIANYGYTF.